Given below is one T cell receptor (beta chain) in context. For the second PCR, which ran for 7 to 11 cycles, a sample-barcoded 5' primer and a J-beta primer mix were used. TCRdb reanalysed the 5' RACE reads using MiXCR and keeps one entry per CDR3 protein. Here the sample spans hundreds of thousands of distinct CDR3 sequences, about 25% being singletons. The data belong to a study of blood T cells in healthy people across ages. This CDR3 contains 13 residues. V shed 6 bases and J shed 4 bases, with 12 bases lying between them. CDR1 and CDR2 from the germline V gene are SGHTA and FQGNSA. These data were likewise used in another study, on T cells of mothers and their children.

The chain recombines TRBV7-2 with TRBJ1-2, with D perhaps matching TRBD1 (6 bases). Source material: blood. The clonotype comes from a boy between 10 and 17 years old in good health. This CDR3 is CASRMDRTYGYTF. CDR3 in DNA: TGTGCCAGCAGAATGGACAGAACCTATGGCTACACCTTC.